This T cell receptor (beta chain) is drawn from a study of shared clonotypes between healthy human individuals. The study's findings and limits: Non-shared clonotypes had lower generation probabilities than clonotypes shared by all four sorted-subset donors.

Adult donors, all healthy and HIV-negative, had no recent acute infections or vaccinations. With respect to this clone: Its antigen is as yet unknown.

The germline V gene encodes CDR1 MNHNS and CDR2 SASEGT. The CDR3 covers 16 residues. The V segment lost 3 bases and the J segment 3 bases; nucleotides outside the gene matches: 10. Genomic DNA of each subset was evenly split across several immunoSEQ plates. Here immunoSEQ multiplex PCR was the method, and the copy in TCRdb shows in-frame clones only, minus some. Here the sample spans fewer than 2.5 million clones, 93% being singletons. The sequenced sample was naive CD4+ T cells from PBMCs. The subset: CD45RA+ positively selected. The source is a man aged 18 to 30 in good health. Some clones in this sample may be carry-over from other donors' samples. The V gene is TRBV6-1, the J gene TRBJ2-7; TRBD2 matches 8 bases. DNA for the CDR3: TGTGCCAGCAGTGATCCCCACGCGGGAGGAGGCTACGAGCAGTACTTC. This encodes CASSDPHAGGGYEQYF.